This T cell receptor beta chain was retrieved from a study of shared clonotypes between healthy human individuals. Every donor, a Caucasian adult, lived in Nashville, Tennessee. For genomic DNA, unsorted samples relied on around 81 million PBMCs. DNA from unsorted PBMC was sequenced on ten immunoSEQ deep assay plates. Per the original methods: Junction-only sequences produced by ImmunoSEQ had no quality scores, so filtering differed. Here immunoSEQ multiplex PCR was the method, and the copy in TCRdb shows in-frame clones only, minus some. Clone size and V and J calls were adopted from that table, with D and trimming inferred from the DNA. The table has 530,000 or so clones, about 79% seen once. Germline values: CDR1 LGHNA, CDR2 YSLEER. The CDR3 is made up of 16 amino acids. V lost 2 bases to trimming and J lost 1 base; unmatched junction nucleotides: 6.

The sequencing input was PBMCs. The sequence came from a woman between 40 and 55 years old in good health. Some clones in this sample may be carry-over from other donors' samples. V and J are TRBV4-3 and TRBJ2-3, with TRBD2 matching over 7 bases. The CDR3 coding sequence is TGCGCCAGCAGCCAACTCTCTGCGGGAGGCACAGATACGCAGTATTTT. Translating it yields CASSQLSAGGTDTQYF.